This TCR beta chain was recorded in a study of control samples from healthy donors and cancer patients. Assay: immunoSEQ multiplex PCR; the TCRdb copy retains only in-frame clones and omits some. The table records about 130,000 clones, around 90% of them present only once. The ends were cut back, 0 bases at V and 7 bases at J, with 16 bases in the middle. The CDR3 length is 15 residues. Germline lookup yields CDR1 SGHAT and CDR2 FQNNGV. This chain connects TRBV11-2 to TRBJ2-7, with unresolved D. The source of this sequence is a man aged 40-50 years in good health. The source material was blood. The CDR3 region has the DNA TGTGCCAGCAGCTTAGATCAAGGGAAGGTATTGGAGCAGTACTTC. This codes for CASSLDQGKVLEQYF.